The 9 T cell receptor beta chains given below trace back to one sample, sequenced in a study of T cell responses to AZD1222 COVID-19 vaccine. Clones were sequenced by immunoSEQ multiplex PCR, and TCRdb holds only the in-frame ones, with some missing. The sample includes tens of thousands of clones, about 85% of them seen just once. Source: peripheral blood, taken 28 days after the second AZD1222 dose. These receptors were collected from an adult who received the AZD1222 COVID-19 vaccine.

In DNA form, the CDR3 reads TGTGCCAGCGGCCCGGGACAGAGTATCTATGGCTACACCTTC. This gives the protein CASGPGQSIYGYTF. The chain carries TRBV7-9 and TRBJ1-2; TRBD1 agrees at 7 bases. V dropped 8 bases and J dropped 4; count of bases not matched to a gene: 10. The CDR3 is 14 amino acids. CDR1 is SEHNR and CDR2 is FQNEAQ in the germline V gene (reference sequence).

The V and J genes are TRBV7-8 and TRBJ2-7; no reliable D call. V was shortened by 3 bases and J by 4 bases, with 10 bases between the two germline ends. This CDR3 has 13 residues. Germline V gene sequence: CDR1 SGHVS, CDR2 FQNEAQ. CDR3 amino acids: CASSLSGPYEQYF. DNA of the CDR3: TGTGCCAGCAGCTTGTCCGGACCTTACGAGCAGTACTTC.

The genes are TRBV18 and TRBJ1-6; D is uncertain. Germline V gene data show CDR1 as KGHSH and CDR2 as LQKENI. CDR3 length: 16 amino acids. V dropped 4 bases and J dropped 10 bases, with 20 bases sitting between them. The CDR3 is CASSRGWTAFHSPLHF. The DNA for the CDR3 is TGTGCCAGCTCACGCGGCTGGACTGCTTTTCACTCACCCCTCCACTTT.

The chain joins TRBV15 to TRBJ1-1; 7 bases are a match to TRBD1. Germline CDR1 LNHNV, CDR2 YYDKDF (reference sequence). With V trimmed by 4 bases and J by 7 bases, 12 bases remained unmatched. This CDR3 region has 15 residues. The CDR3 is CATSTPNKQGNEAFF. Written as DNA, the CDR3 is TGTGCCACCAGCACTCCAAACAAACAGGGGAATGAAGCTTTCTTT. The complete variable domain, with remaining parts taken from reference TRBV15 and TRBJ1-1, reads DAMVIQNPRYQVTQFGKPVTLSCSQTLNHNVMYWYQQKSSQAPKLLFHYYDKDFNNEADTPDNFQSRRPNTSFCFLDIRSPGLGDTAMYLCATSTPNKQGNEAFFGQGTRLTVV.

In its sample, this clone was seen once. The chain recombines TRBV7-2 with TRBJ1-5; D is unclear. Germline V gene lookup returns CDR1 SGHTA and CDR2 FQGNSA. This CDR3 has 15 residues. V lost 1 base and J lost 5, with 12 bases in between. CDR3 nucleotides: TGTGCCAGCAGCTTAGTTGGCGGGGTGGATCAGCCCCAGCATTTT. Translated: CASSLVGGVDQPQHF.

This chain joins TRBV7-3 and TRBJ2-2; weak D call: TRBD1 (5 bases). V lost 2 bases to trimming and J lost 3 bases, with 7 bases between them. This CDR3 has 14 amino acids. CDR1 and CDR2 (germline): SGHTA, FQGTGA. CDR3 DNA: TGTGCCAGCAGCTTAGACAGATACACCGGGGAGCTGTTTTTT. Amino acid sequence: CASSLDRYTGELFF.

The rearrangement links TRBV5-1 to TRBJ2-2; D gene ambiguous. The germline CDR1 and CDR2 sequences are SGHRS and YFSETQ. CDR3 length: 14 amino acids. V lost 4 bases to trimming and J lost 6 bases, with 13 bases between them. This CDR3 reads CASSPLPPPGELFF. The CDR3 DNA follows: TGCGCCAGCAGCCCCCTCCCCCCTCCCGGGGAGCTGTTTTTT.

The V call is TRBV29-1, the J call TRBJ2-3; the D call may be TRBD1 or TRBD2 (5 bases each). Trimming removed 3 bases at V and 0 bases at J, with 7 bases between. This CDR3 has 13 amino acids. Germline values: CDR1 SQVTM, CDR2 ANQGSEA. CDR3 loop: CSVEWGSTDTQYF. In nucleotides, the CDR3 is TGCAGCGTTGAGTGGGGGAGCACAGATACGCAGTATTTT.

This chain's CDR3 is CASGYLDTQYF. CDR3 DNA sequence: TGTGCCAGCGGGTATCTTGATACGCAGTATTTT. The chain is built from TRBV28 and TRBJ2-3; no reliable D call. V shed 8 bases and J shed 6 bases, with 9 bases lying between them. The CDR3 has 11 residues. Germline CDR1 MDHEN, CDR2 SYDVKM.